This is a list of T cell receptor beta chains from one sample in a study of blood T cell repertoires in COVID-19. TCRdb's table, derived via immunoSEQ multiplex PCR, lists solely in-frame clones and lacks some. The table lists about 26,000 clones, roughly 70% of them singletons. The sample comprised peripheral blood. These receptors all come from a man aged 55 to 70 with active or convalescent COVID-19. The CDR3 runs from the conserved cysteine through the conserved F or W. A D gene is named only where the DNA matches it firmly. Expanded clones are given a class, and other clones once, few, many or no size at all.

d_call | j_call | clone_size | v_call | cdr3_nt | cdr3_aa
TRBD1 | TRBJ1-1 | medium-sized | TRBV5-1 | TGCGCCAGCAGCCCCGGGACAGTCACTGAAGCTTTCTTT | CASSPGTVTEAFF
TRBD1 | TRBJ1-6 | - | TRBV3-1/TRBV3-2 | TGTGCCAGCAGCCATGGGACAGGGAATAATTCACCCCTCCACTTT | CASSHGTGNNSPLHF
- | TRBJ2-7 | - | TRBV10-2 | TGCGCCAGCAGTGCTCAGGTGCACTACGAGCAGTACTTC | CASSAQVHYEQYF
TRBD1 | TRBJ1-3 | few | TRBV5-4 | TGTGCCAGCAGCTTTAACAGGGGGTTGGGAGGAAACACCATATATTTT | CASSFNRGLGGNTIYF
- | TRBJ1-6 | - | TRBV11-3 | TGTGCCAGCAGCCAGGCGGGACCGGGGGGATATTCACCCCTCCACTTT | CASSQAGPGGYSPLHF
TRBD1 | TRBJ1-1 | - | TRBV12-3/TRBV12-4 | TGTGCCAGCAGTTTAACCCATGACAGGGCAGCTTTCTTT | CASSLTHDRAAFF
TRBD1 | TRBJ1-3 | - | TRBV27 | TGTGCCAGCAGAGGGACAGGGAGGTACTCTGGAAACACCATATATTTT | CASRGTGRYSGNTIYF
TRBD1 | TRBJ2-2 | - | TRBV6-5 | TGTGCCAGCAGTTACTCGACCGGGACAGACACCGGGGAGCTGTTTTTT | CASSYSTGTDTGELFF
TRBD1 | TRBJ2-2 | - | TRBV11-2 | TGTGCCAGCTCAACAGACCAACTCCGGGACAGGGGGAACACCGGGGAGCTGTTTTTT | CASSTDQLRDRGNTGELFF
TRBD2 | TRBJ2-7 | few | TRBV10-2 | TGCGCCAGCAGGGAACCGGGACTAGCGACCGAGCAGTACTTC | CASREPGLATEQYF
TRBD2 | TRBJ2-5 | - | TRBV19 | TGTGCCAGTAGTATAGGTCTAGCGGGGGGCCAGGAGACCCAGTACTTC | CASSIGLAGGQETQYF
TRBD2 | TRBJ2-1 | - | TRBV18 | TGTGCCAGCTCACCTAGCGGGAGAAACAATGAGCAGTTCTTC | CASSPSGRNNEQFF
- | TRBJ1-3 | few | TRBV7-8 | TGTGCCAGCAGCCCACACGTTTCTGGCACCATATATTTT | CASSPHVSGTIYF
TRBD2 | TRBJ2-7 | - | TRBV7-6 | TGTGCCAGCAGGAAAGGGACTAGCGGGAGCGGGTACGAGCAGTACTTC | CASRKGTSGSGYEQYF
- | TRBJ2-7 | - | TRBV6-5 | TGTGCCAGTTCAGGGATTAGGTACGAGCAGTACTTC | CASSGIRYEQYF
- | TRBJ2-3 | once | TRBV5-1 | TGCGCCAGCAGCTTGGGACAGACAGATACGCAGTATTTT | CASSLGQTDTQYF
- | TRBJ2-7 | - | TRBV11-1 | TGTGCCAGCAGCTTTTCAGGGGTACACGAGCAGTACTTC | CASSFSGVHEQYF
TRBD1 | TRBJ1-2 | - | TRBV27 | TGTGCCAGCAGTCCCGAGGGACAGGGGGCTGGCTACACCTTC | CASSPEGQGAGYTF
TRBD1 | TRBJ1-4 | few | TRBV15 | TGTGCCACCAGGGACAGGGGTGAAAAACTGTTTTTT | CATRDRGEKLFF
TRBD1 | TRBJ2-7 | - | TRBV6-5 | TGTGCCAGCAGGGACAGGGGGAGGATCTCCTACGAGCAGTACTTC | CASRDRGRISYEQYF
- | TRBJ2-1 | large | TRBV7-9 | TGTGCCAGCAGCATATGGGGCAGGATTAGGTACAATGAGCAGTTCTTC | CASSIWGRIRYNEQFF
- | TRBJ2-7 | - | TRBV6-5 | TGTGCCAGCAGTTACGCATGGCAGGGCATCTCCTACGAGCAGTACTTC | CASSYAWQGISYEQYF
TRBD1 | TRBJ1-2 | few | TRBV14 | TGTGCCAGCAGCCCAAGAAGTGGGACAGGGGGCTATGGCTACACCTTC | CASSPRSGTGGYGYTF
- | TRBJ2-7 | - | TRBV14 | TGTGCCAGCAGCCCCGGGCAGGGGTTCGTCGGGCAGTACTTC | CASSPGQGFVGQYF
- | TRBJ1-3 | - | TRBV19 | TGTGCCAGTAGTTCCCAGGCCGGATCTGGAAACACCATATATTTT | CASSSQAGSGNTIYF
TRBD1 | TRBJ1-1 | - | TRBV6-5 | TGTGCCAGCACGACTTGGACAGGGGGAAACACTGAAGCTTTCTTT | CASTTWTGGNTEAFF
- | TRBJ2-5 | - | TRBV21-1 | TGTGCCAGCAGCAAAGGGACTAGCGGCCACCAAGAGACCCAGTACTTC | CASSKGTSGHQETQYF
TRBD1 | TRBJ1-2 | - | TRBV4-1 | TGCGCCAGCAGCCAAGTTCTCGGTCAAGGGGGCCTTGGCTACACCTTC | CASSQVLGQGGLGYTF
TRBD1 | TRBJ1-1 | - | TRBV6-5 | TGTGCCAGCAGCCTGACAGGGAAAACTACCGAAGCTTTCTTT | CASSLTGKTTEAFF
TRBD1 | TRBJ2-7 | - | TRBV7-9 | TGTGCCAGCAGCCCCCAGGGACAGACTTCCTACGAGCAGTACTTC | CASSPQGQTSYEQYF
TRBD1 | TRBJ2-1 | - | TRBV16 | TGTGCCAGCAGCCAATGGGACAGGGCTGAGTCCTACAATGAGCAGTTCTTC | CASSQWDRAESYNEQFF
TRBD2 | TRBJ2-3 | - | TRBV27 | TGTGCCAGCAGTCCGAGAGCGGGGGGTTCATTAGATACGCAGTATTTT | CASSPRAGGSLDTQYF
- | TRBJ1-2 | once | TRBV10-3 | TGTGCCATCAGTGAGTCAGGAGGACGATCTAACTATGGCTACACCTTC | CAISESGGRSNYGYTF
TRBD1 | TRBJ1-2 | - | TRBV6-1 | TGTGCCAGCAGTCCCGGACAGGGCTCGGCTGGCTACACCTTC | CASSPGQGSAGYTF
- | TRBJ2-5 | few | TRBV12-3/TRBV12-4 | TGTGCCAGCAGTTTACTAAAAGAGACCCAGTACTTC | CASSLLKETQYF
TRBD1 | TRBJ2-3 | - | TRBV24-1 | TGTGCCACCAGTGATAGGACAGGCCAAAAGGGACAGGGCAGTGATACGCAGTATTTT | CATSDRTGQKGQGSDTQYF
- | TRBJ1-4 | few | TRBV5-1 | TGCGCCAGCAGCTTGGCTGAGGGCTTAAAACTGTTTTTT | CASSLAEGLKLFF
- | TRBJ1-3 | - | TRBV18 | TGTGCCAGCTCACCACCGGCGTCGTTCATCCGGGGGAACACCATATATTTT | CASSPPASFIRGNTIYF
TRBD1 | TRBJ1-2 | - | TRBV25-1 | TGTGCCAGCAGTGAGTGGACAGGGAAGGACTATGGCTACACCTTC | CASSEWTGKDYGYTF
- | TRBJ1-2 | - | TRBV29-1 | TGCAGCGTTGGGGAGGGGCGGTCTAGGAAGTATGGCTACACCTTC | CSVGEGRSRKYGYTF
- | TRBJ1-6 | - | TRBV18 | TGTGCCAGCTCATCTGACATAGGAAATTCACCCCTCCACTTT | CASSSDIGNSPLHF